These T cell receptor beta chains were read from a single sample in a study of early T cells in non-severe SARS-CoV-2 infection. TCRdb redid the calling of the 5' RACE reads with MiXCR, one entry per CDR3 protein. The repertoire consists of tens of thousands of distinct CDR3 sequences, with around 13% occurring once and the leading ten covering around 1.3%. Sequencing was performed on whole blood. All receptors come from an adult who was a healthcare worker with PCR-confirmed SARS-CoV-2 infection or an uninfected control (not recorded which). Both conserved end residues are part of each CDR3. Each record gives: V gene, D gene, clone size, J gene, CDR3 DNA, CDR3 protein. A D gene is named only where the DNA matches it firmly. Clone size is given for some rows only: seen once, a few or many times, or a class if the clone is expanded.

v_gene: TRBV11-2; d_gene: NA; abundance: many; j_gene: TRBJ2-1; CDR3nt: TGTGCCAGCAGCTTGCTAACTACCTACAATGAGCAGTTCTTC; CDR3aa: CASSLLTTYNEQFF
v_gene: TRBV18; d_gene: NA; abundance: few; j_gene: TRBJ1-1; CDR3nt: TGTGCCAGCTCACCACAGGGGGGGTTCGGCACTGAAGCTTTCTTT; CDR3aa: CASSPQGGFGTEAFF
v_gene: TRBV10-3; d_gene: NA; abundance: many; j_gene: TRBJ2-5; CDR3nt: TGTGCCATCAGTGAGTCGACGGACTTCGGGGAGACCCAGTACTTC; CDR3aa: CAISESTDFGETQYF
v_gene: TRBV28; d_gene: NA; abundance: many; j_gene: TRBJ2-1; CDR3nt: TGTGCCAGCAGTTTTAGGCAGGGGAGGAGCTCCTACAATGAGCAGTTCTTC; CDR3aa: CASSFRQGRSSYNEQFF
v_gene: TRBV11-2; d_gene: TRBD1; abundance: many; j_gene: TRBJ2-1; CDR3nt: TGTGCCAGCAGCCCAGTGCGGGGACAGGTTAATGAGCAGTTCTTC; CDR3aa: CASSPVRGQVNEQFF
v_gene: TRBV25-1; d_gene: NA; abundance: many; j_gene: TRBJ2-7; CDR3nt: TGTGCCAGCAAAGGCTACGAGCAGTACTTC; CDR3aa: CASKGYEQYF
v_gene: TRBV29-1; d_gene: NA; abundance: few; j_gene: TRBJ1-2; CDR3nt: TGCAGCGTTGACGGCCAGTTCGGTGGCTACACCTTC; CDR3aa: CSVDGQFGGYTF
v_gene: TRBV20-1; d_gene: TRBD2; abundance: many; j_gene: TRBJ2-1; CDR3nt: TGCAGTGCTAGACCTAGGACTAGCGGGATGGGTCGCGATGAGCAGTTCTTC; CDR3aa: CSARPRTSGMGRDEQFF
v_gene: TRBV12-5; d_gene: NA; abundance: many; j_gene: TRBJ2-7; CDR3nt: TGTGCTAGTGGTCTGACTCTCACAGACTCCTACGAGCAGTACTTC; CDR3aa: CASGLTLTDSYEQYF
v_gene: TRBV12-3/TRBV12-4; d_gene: NA; abundance: NA; j_gene: TRBJ2-3; CDR3nt: TGTGCCAGCACCCCCCTGGGCGAGGGAGATACGCAGTATTTT; CDR3aa: CASTPLGEGDTQYF
v_gene: TRBV19; d_gene: NA; abundance: many; j_gene: TRBJ2-7; CDR3nt: TGTGCCAGTAGTATTGGTACAGCTTCCTACGAGCAGTACTTC; CDR3aa: CASSIGTASYEQYF
v_gene: TRBV29-1; d_gene: NA; abundance: many; j_gene: TRBJ2-1; CDR3nt: TGCAGCGTTGAAGATCCAGGGTCCCTGTCCTACAATGAGCAGTTCTTC; CDR3aa: CSVEDPGSLSYNEQFF
v_gene: TRBV5-1; d_gene: TRBD1; abundance: many; j_gene: TRBJ2-1; CDR3nt: TGCGCCAGCAGCTTGGAGGACAGGGGGAATGAGCAGTTCTTC; CDR3aa: CASSLEDRGNEQFF
v_gene: TRBV28; d_gene: NA; abundance: once; j_gene: TRBJ2-7; CDR3nt: TGTGCCAGCAGATTCCAAGGCAACTACGAGCAGTACTTC; CDR3aa: CASRFQGNYEQYF
v_gene: TRBV11-3; d_gene: TRBD2; abundance: NA; j_gene: TRBJ2-1; CDR3nt: TGTGGCAGCAGTCGGACTAGCGGGAGTGACAATGAGCAGTTCTTC; CDR3aa: CGSSRTSGSDNEQFF
v_gene: TRBV5-4; d_gene: NA; abundance: many; j_gene: TRBJ1-6; CDR3nt: TGTGCCAGCAGCATAGACAGAGATAATTCACCCCTCCACTTT; CDR3aa: CASSIDRDNSPLHF
v_gene: TRBV29-1; d_gene: NA; abundance: many; j_gene: TRBJ2-1; CDR3nt: TGCAGCGTGGCCGGGAACTACAATGAGCAGTTCTTC; CDR3aa: CSVAGNYNEQFF
v_gene: TRBV4-3; d_gene: NA; abundance: many; j_gene: TRBJ1-6; CDR3nt: TGCGCCAGCAGCCAAGAGTGGGAAATTAATTCACCCCTCCACTTT; CDR3aa: CASSQEWEINSPLHF
v_gene: TRBV7-9; d_gene: NA; abundance: many; j_gene: TRBJ2-3; CDR3nt: TGTGCCAGCAGCCCAAAAGTAGATACGCAGTATTTT; CDR3aa: CASSPKVDTQYF
v_gene: TRBV5-1; d_gene: NA; abundance: few; j_gene: TRBJ2-7; CDR3nt: TGCGCCAGCAGCTTGGAAGGGGAGCAGTACTTC; CDR3aa: CASSLEGEQYF
v_gene: TRBV15; d_gene: NA; abundance: many; j_gene: TRBJ1-6; CDR3nt: TGTGCCACCAGAAAAAGCGGGGGGCAAAATTCACCCCTCCACTTT; CDR3aa: CATRKSGGQNSPLHF
v_gene: TRBV10-3; d_gene: NA; abundance: many; j_gene: TRBJ1-2; CDR3nt: TGTGCCATAAGACAGGACGGCTACACCTTC; CDR3aa: CAIRQDGYTF
v_gene: TRBV29-1; d_gene: NA; abundance: NA; j_gene: TRBJ2-7; CDR3nt: TGCAGCGTTGTCGAGGGCAGTCCTAAACACTACGAGCAGTACTTC; CDR3aa: CSVVEGSPKHYEQYF
v_gene: TRBV27; d_gene: TRBD1; abundance: many; j_gene: TRBJ2-3; CDR3nt: TGTGCCAGCAGTCCCGGGACAGTGGGTACGCAGTATTTT; CDR3aa: CASSPGTVGTQYF
v_gene: TRBV10-1; d_gene: TRBD1; abundance: many; j_gene: TRBJ2-3; CDR3nt: TGCGCCAGCAGTGAGTCGCGGACAGGGGCCACAGATACGCAGTATTTT; CDR3aa: CASSESRTGATDTQYF
v_gene: TRBV13; d_gene: TRBD2; abundance: many; j_gene: TRBJ2-3; CDR3nt: TGTGCCAGCAGCTCCTTCGGACTAGCGGGCGCCACAGATACGCAGTATTTT; CDR3aa: CASSSFGLAGATDTQYF
v_gene: TRBV19; d_gene: NA; abundance: many; j_gene: TRBJ2-1; CDR3nt: TGTGCCAGCGCGGACGGAGGATCCTACAATGAGCAGTTCTTC; CDR3aa: CASADGGSYNEQFF
v_gene: TRBV6-2/TRBV6-3; d_gene: NA; abundance: many; j_gene: TRBJ2-7; CDR3nt: TGTGCCAGCAGTTACTGGAATCGTTGGGAAAAGGGTCGGTCCGAGCAGTACTTC; CDR3aa: CASSYWNRWEKGRSEQYF
v_gene: TRBV9; d_gene: TRBD2; abundance: few; j_gene: TRBJ2-2; CDR3nt: TGTGCCAGCAGCCCCAGCGCTAGCGGGGGGACCGGGGAGCTGTTTTTT; CDR3aa: CASSPSASGGTGELFF
v_gene: TRBV2; d_gene: TRBD2; abundance: many; j_gene: TRBJ2-2; CDR3nt: TGTGCCAGCAGGGCTAGCGGGAGGGCCACCGGGGAGCTGTTTTTT; CDR3aa: CASRASGRATGELFF
v_gene: TRBV5-5; d_gene: TRBD2; abundance: many; j_gene: TRBJ2-1; CDR3nt: TGTGCCAGCAGCTCGGGACTAGCGGCCTACAATGAGCAGTTCTTC; CDR3aa: CASSSGLAAYNEQFF
v_gene: TRBV10-3; d_gene: TRBD1; abundance: few; j_gene: TRBJ2-7; CDR3nt: TGTGCCATGGGACAGCTCGAGTACGAGCAGTACTTC; CDR3aa: CAMGQLEYEQYF
v_gene: TRBV5-1; d_gene: NA; abundance: many; j_gene: TRBJ2-5; CDR3nt: TGCGCCAGCAGCTTGTCGCAGCAAGAGACCCAGTACTTC; CDR3aa: CASSLSQQETQYF
v_gene: TRBV6-2/TRBV6-3; d_gene: NA; abundance: many; j_gene: TRBJ2-4; CDR3nt: TGTGCCAGCAGTTATACCGGGGGTGACATTCAGTACTTC; CDR3aa: CASSYTGGDIQYF
v_gene: TRBV11-2; d_gene: NA; abundance: many; j_gene: TRBJ2-1; CDR3nt: TGTGCCAGCAGCTTAGGGCTATTAAACAATGAGCAGTTCTTC; CDR3aa: CASSLGLLNNEQFF
v_gene: TRBV18; d_gene: TRBD2; abundance: many; j_gene: TRBJ2-1; CDR3nt: TGTGCCAGCTCACCAGCGGGGGGGAATCTCAATGAGCAGTTCTTC; CDR3aa: CASSPAGGNLNEQFF
v_gene: TRBV25-1; d_gene: NA; abundance: many; j_gene: TRBJ2-4; CDR3nt: TGTGCCAGTCTCGACGCGAAAAACATTCAGTACTTC; CDR3aa: CASLDAKNIQYF
v_gene: TRBV4-3; d_gene: TRBD2; abundance: few; j_gene: TRBJ2-2; CDR3nt: TGCGCCAGCAGCCAAACTAGCGGAACCGGGGAGCTGTTTTTT; CDR3aa: CASSQTSGTGELFF
v_gene: TRBV10-3; d_gene: NA; abundance: many; j_gene: TRBJ1-4; CDR3nt: TGTGCCATCAGTGAGTCAGGGGCTAATGAAAAACTGTTTTTT; CDR3aa: CAISESGANEKLFF
v_gene: TRBV6-1; d_gene: TRBD2; abundance: many; j_gene: TRBJ2-3; CDR3nt: TGTGCCAGCACCTGGACTAGCGGGAGTGCAGATACGCAGTATTTT; CDR3aa: CASTWTSGSADTQYF
v_gene: TRBV2; d_gene: TRBD2; abundance: many; j_gene: TRBJ2-1; CDR3nt: TGTGCCAGCAGTCGGCTAGCGGGGGGAGTCAATGAGCAGTTCTTC; CDR3aa: CASSRLAGGVNEQFF
v_gene: TRBV28; d_gene: NA; abundance: many; j_gene: TRBJ2-3; CDR3nt: TGTGCCAGCAGTACCCCGACCACAGATACGCAGTATTTT; CDR3aa: CASSTPTTDTQYF
v_gene: TRBV29-1; d_gene: NA; abundance: NA; j_gene: TRBJ2-2; CDR3nt: TGCAGCTCATCTGAGAACACCGGGGAGCTGTTTTTT; CDR3aa: CSSSENTGELFF
v_gene: TRBV7-2; d_gene: TRBD1; abundance: NA; j_gene: TRBJ2-7; CDR3nt: TGTGCCAGCAGTTCTACCGGGACAGGGGTCGACGAGCAGTACTTC; CDR3aa: CASSSTGTGVDEQYF
v_gene: TRBV29-1; d_gene: TRBD1; abundance: many; j_gene: TRBJ1-2; CDR3nt: TGCAGCGTTTGGACAGGTGGCTACACCTTC; CDR3aa: CSVWTGGYTF
v_gene: TRBV12-3/TRBV12-4; d_gene: NA; abundance: many; j_gene: TRBJ2-1; CDR3nt: TGTGCCAGCAGTTTGGCCAGTTCGCTGCCGTTCTTC; CDR3aa: CASSLASSLPFF
v_gene: TRBV20-1; d_gene: NA; abundance: many; j_gene: TRBJ1-3; CDR3nt: TGCAGTGCTAGGCCCAGGAGGAGCCCTGGAAACACCATATATTTT; CDR3aa: CSARPRRSPGNTIYF
v_gene: TRBV20-1; d_gene: NA; abundance: many; j_gene: TRBJ2-5; CDR3nt: TGCAGTGCTAGAGTGGGGGTCGGACAAGAGACCCAGTACTTC; CDR3aa: CSARVGVGQETQYF
v_gene: TRBV27; d_gene: TRBD2; abundance: many; j_gene: TRBJ2-3; CDR3nt: TGTGCCAGCAGTTTATCGACCTTAACTAGCGGGAGAACAGATACGCAGTATTTT; CDR3aa: CASSLSTLTSGRTDTQYF
v_gene: TRBV7-9; d_gene: NA; abundance: many; j_gene: TRBJ2-2; CDR3nt: TGTGCCAGCAGCTTAAGGACCGGGGAGCTGTTTTTT; CDR3aa: CASSLRTGELFF
v_gene: TRBV28; d_gene: NA; abundance: NA; j_gene: TRBJ1-2; CDR3nt: TGTGCCAGCACATCATTCCCCTATGGCTACACCTTC; CDR3aa: CASTSFPYGYTF
v_gene: TRBV29-1; d_gene: TRBD1; abundance: few; j_gene: TRBJ2-1; CDR3nt: TGCAGCGTTTTGGGACAGAACTTATTGGAGTTCTTC; CDR3aa: CSVLGQNLLEFF
v_gene: TRBV7-2; d_gene: NA; abundance: few; j_gene: TRBJ1-1; CDR3nt: TGTGCCAGCAGCTTCCTGCGGGGGAATGAAGCTTTCTTT; CDR3aa: CASSFLRGNEAFF
v_gene: TRBV2; d_gene: TRBD1; abundance: many; j_gene: TRBJ1-2; CDR3nt: TGTGCCAGCAGGGCGACAGGGAGCTATGGCTACACCTTC; CDR3aa: CASRATGSYGYTF
v_gene: TRBV6-2/TRBV6-3; d_gene: TRBD1; abundance: many; j_gene: TRBJ2-7; CDR3nt: TGTGCCAGCAGTTACTCGGGACAGGCTCCCTACGAGCAGTACTTC; CDR3aa: CASSYSGQAPYEQYF
v_gene: TRBV6-2/TRBV6-3; d_gene: TRBD1; abundance: many; j_gene: TRBJ1-5; CDR3nt: TGTGCCAGCAGTATCGCACGGACGGACAGGAATCAGCCCCAGCATTTT; CDR3aa: CASSIARTDRNQPQHF
v_gene: TRBV7-9; d_gene: NA; abundance: many; j_gene: TRBJ2-7; CDR3nt: TGTGCCAGCCTAGGACACCCGTCCTACGAGCAGTACTTC; CDR3aa: CASLGHPSYEQYF
v_gene: TRBV29-1; d_gene: NA; abundance: many; j_gene: TRBJ1-4; CDR3nt: TGCAGCGGAGAGGGGGGCGCTTATGAAAAACTGTTTTTT; CDR3aa: CSGEGGAYEKLFF